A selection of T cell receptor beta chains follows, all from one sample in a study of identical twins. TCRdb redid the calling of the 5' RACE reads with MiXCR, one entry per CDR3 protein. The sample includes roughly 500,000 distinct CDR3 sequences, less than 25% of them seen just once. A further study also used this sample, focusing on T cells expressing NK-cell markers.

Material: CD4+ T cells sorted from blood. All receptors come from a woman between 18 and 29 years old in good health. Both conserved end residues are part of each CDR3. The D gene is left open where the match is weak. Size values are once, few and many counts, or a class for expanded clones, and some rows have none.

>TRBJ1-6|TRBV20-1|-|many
CSARAPGIRYNSPLHF
TGCAGTGCTAGGGCCCCGGGTATAAGGTATAATTCACCCCTCCACTTT
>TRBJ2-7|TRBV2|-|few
CASSDTRSSEQYF
TGTGCCAGCAGTGACACCCGATCCTCCGAGCAGTACTTC
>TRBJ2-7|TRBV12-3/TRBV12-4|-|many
CASSLRNEQYF
TGTGCCAGCAGTTTGAGGAACGAGCAGTACTTC
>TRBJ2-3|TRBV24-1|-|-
CATSDSGQDTQYF
TGTGCCACCAGTGATTCAGGACAAGATACGCAGTATTTT
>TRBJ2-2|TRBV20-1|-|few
CSARLYGNSNTGELFF
TGCAGTGCTAGACTTTACGGGAATTCGAACACCGGGGAGCTGTTTTTT
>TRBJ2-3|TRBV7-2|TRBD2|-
CASSLSGLAGADTQYF
TGTGCCAGCAGCTTATCGGGACTAGCGGGGGCAGATACGCAGTATTTT
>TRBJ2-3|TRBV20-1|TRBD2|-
CSVRLAAADTQYF
TGCAGTGTTAGACTAGCGGCGGCAGATACGCAGTATTTT
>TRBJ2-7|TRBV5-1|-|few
CASSAGEGEQYF
TGCGCCAGCAGCGCAGGGGAAGGCGAGCAGTACTTC
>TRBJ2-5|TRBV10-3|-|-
CAISAVSYQETQYF
TGTGCCATCAGTGCGGTCTCCTACCAAGAGACCCAGTACTTC
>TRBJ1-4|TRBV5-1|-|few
CASSLGQTFSTNEKLFF
TGCGCCAGCAGCTTGGGACAGACTTTTTCAACTAATGAAAAACTGTTTTTT
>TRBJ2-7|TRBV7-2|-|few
CASSLEVEQYF
TGTGCCAGCAGCTTAGAGGTCGAGCAGTACTTC
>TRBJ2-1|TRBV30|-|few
CAWSVRGHEQFF
TGTGCCTGGAGTGTCCGGGGCCATGAGCAGTTCTTC
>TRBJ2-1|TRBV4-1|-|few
CASSQGRDLHNNEQFF
TGCGCCAGCAGCCAAGGCCGGGACCTTCATAACAATGAGCAGTTCTTC
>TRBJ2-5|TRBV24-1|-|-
CATSDIAGRQYF
TGTGCCACCAGTGACATTGCGGGACGCCAGTACTTC
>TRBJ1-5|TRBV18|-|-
CASSPRGVANQPQHF
TGTGCCAGCTCACCTCGAGGGGTGGCCAATCAGCCCCAGCATTTT
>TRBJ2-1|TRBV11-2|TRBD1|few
CASSPTGGSKNEQFF
TGTGCCAGCAGCCCGACAGGGGGAAGCAAAAATGAGCAGTTCTTC
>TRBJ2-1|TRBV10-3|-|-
CAVGGKFGEQFF
TGTGCCGTAGGGGGGAAGTTTGGTGAGCAGTTCTTC
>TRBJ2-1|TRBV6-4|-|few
CASKEVWNEQFF
TGTGCCAGCAAAGAGGTTTGGAATGAGCAGTTCTTC
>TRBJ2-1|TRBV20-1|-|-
CSASRQRASYNEQFF
TGCAGTGCTAGTCGTCAACGGGCCTCCTACAATGAGCAGTTCTTC
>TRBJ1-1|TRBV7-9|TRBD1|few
CASSVTGGAWSTEAFF
TGTGCCAGCAGCGTTACAGGGGGCGCATGGTCCACTGAAGCTTTCTTT
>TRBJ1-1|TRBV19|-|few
CASSIRSHGAFF
TGTGCCAGTAGTATAAGGTCCCACGGAGCTTTCTTT
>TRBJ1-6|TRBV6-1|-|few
CASRQSGWYSPLHF
TGTGCCAGCAGGCAGTCCGGCTGGTATTCACCCCTCCACTTT
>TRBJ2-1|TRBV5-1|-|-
CASSLGLATNEQFF
TGCGCCAGCAGCTTGGGTCTAGCCACCAATGAGCAGTTCTTC
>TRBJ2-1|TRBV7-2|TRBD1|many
CASSLGQGDEQFF
TGTGCCAGCAGCTTAGGACAGGGAGATGAGCAGTTCTTC
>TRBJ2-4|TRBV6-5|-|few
CASSYSPTGNIQYF
TGTGCCAGCAGTTACTCCCCCACAGGGAACATTCAGTACTTC
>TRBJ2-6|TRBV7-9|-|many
CASSSGANVLTF
TGTGCCAGCAGCTCTGGGGCCAACGTCCTGACTTTC
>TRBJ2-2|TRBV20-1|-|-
CSAILTGELFF
TGCAGTGCTATTCTAACCGGGGAGCTGTTTTTT